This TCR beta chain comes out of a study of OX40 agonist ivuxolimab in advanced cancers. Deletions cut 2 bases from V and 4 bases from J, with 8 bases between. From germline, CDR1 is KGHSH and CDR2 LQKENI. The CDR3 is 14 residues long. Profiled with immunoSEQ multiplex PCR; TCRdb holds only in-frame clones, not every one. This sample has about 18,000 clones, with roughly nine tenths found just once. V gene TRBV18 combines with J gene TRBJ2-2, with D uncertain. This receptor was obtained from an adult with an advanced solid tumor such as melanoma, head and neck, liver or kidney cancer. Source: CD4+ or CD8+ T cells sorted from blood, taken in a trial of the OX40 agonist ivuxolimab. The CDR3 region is CASSPGWRTGELFF. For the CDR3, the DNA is TGTGCCAGCTCACCAGGGTGGCGCACCGGGGAGCTGTTTTTT. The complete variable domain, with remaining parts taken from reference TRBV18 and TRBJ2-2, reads NAGVMQNPRHLVRRRGQEARLRCSPMKGHSHVYWYRQLPEEGLKFMVYLQKENIIDESGMPKERFSAEFPKEGPSILRIQQVVRGDSAAYFCASSPGWRTGELFFGEGSRLTVL.